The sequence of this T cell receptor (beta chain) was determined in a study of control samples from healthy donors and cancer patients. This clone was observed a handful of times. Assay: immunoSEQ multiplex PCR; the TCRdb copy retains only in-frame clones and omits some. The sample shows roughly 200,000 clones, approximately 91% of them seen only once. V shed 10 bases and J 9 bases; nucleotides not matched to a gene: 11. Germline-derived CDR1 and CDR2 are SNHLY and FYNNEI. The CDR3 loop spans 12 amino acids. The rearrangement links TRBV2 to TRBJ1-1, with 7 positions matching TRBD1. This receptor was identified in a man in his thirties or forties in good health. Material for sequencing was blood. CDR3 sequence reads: CATTRETGQAFF. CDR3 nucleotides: TGTGCCACCACCCGGGAGACAGGGCAAGCTTTCTTT.